A selection of T cell receptor beta chains follows, all from one sample in a study of T cells in Graves' hyperthyroidism and ophthalmopathy. TCRdb reanalysed the multiplex PCR reads using MiXCR and keeps one entry per CDR3 protein. The sample includes roughly 500,000 distinct CDR3 sequences, around 22% of them seen just once. Input material: blood. All receptors come from a woman between 25 and 40 years old with Graves' ophthalmopathy. The CDR3 runs from the conserved cysteine through the conserved F or W. The order of the fields is D gene, clone size, V gene, J gene, CDR3 protein, CDR3 DNA. The D gene is left open where the match is weak. Expanded clones are given a class, and other clones once, few, many or no size at all.

TRBD2	few	TRBV4-2	TRBJ2-5	CASSQGQTSGGTQETQYF	TGTGCCAGCAGCCAAGGACAGACTAGCGGGGGGACTCAAGAGACCCAGTACTTC
TRBD2	-	TRBV5-1	TRBJ2-5	CASSRAGGMETQYF	TGCGCCAGCAGCCGAGCGGGGGGTATGGAGACCCAGTACTTC
TRBD1	-	TRBV11-1	TRBJ2-2	CASSWGTGANTGELFF	TGTGCCAGCAGCTGGGGGACAGGGGCTAACACCGGGGAGCTGTTTTTT
-	-	TRBV20-1	TRBJ2-2	CSAREGQKAGELFF	TGCAGTGCTAGAGAGGGGCAGAAAGCCGGGGAGCTGTTTTTT
-	many	TRBV27	TRBJ2-7	CASWSSGEQYF	TGTGCCAGCTGGAGTTCGGGGGAGCAGTACTTC
-	many	TRBV28	TRBJ1-2	CASSLWPNYGYTF	TGTGCCAGCAGTTTATGGCCTAACTATGGCTACACCTTC
-	many	TRBV24-1	TRBJ1-5	CATSDSAGDNQPQHF	TGTGCCACCAGTGATTCGGCAGGGGACAATCAGCCCCAGCATTTT
TRBD1	-	TRBV6-1	TRBJ1-1	CASGETGGITEAFF	TGTGCCAGCGGAGAGACAGGGGGCATCACTGAAGCTTTCTTT
-	many	TRBV4-1	TRBJ1-1	CASSPLTGNTEAFF	TGCGCCAGCAGCCCCCTGACAGGGAACACTGAAGCTTTCTTT
TRBD2	many	TRBV12-3/TRBV12-4	TRBJ2-7	CASTLGGGYEQYF	TGTGCCAGCACCCTCGGGGGGGGTTACGAGCAGTACTTC
TRBD1	-	TRBV29-1	TRBJ2-2	CSARLGTGANTGELFF	TGCAGCGCCCGTCTAGGGACAGGGGCGAACACCGGGGAGCTGTTTTTT
-	-	TRBV5-5	TRBJ1-1	CASSWGSREAFF	TGTGCCAGCAGCTGGGGGAGCCGGGAGGCTTTCTTT
-	many	TRBV27	TRBJ1-5	CASSWTDDQPQHF	TGTGCCAGCAGTTGGACAGACGATCAGCCCCAGCATTTT
TRBD1	many	TRBV28	TRBJ1-2	CASTSPGTGTARIYGYTF	TGTGCCAGCACCTCCCCTGGGACAGGGACGGCCCGTATCTATGGCTACACCTTC
-	many	TRBV27	TRBJ1-1	CASMRAGEYTEAFF	TGTGCCAGCATGCGAGCAGGGGAGTACACTGAAGCTTTCTTT
-	many	TRBV11-2	TRBJ2-5	CASSGMGVETQYF	TGTGCCAGCAGCGGAATGGGGGTAGAGACCCAGTACTTC
TRBD1	many	TRBV30	TRBJ1-2	CAWSRTPGQSYGYTF	TGTGCCTGGAGTCGTACGCCGGGACAGAGCTATGGCTACACCTTC
-	many	TRBV20-1	TRBJ1-3	CSATQSSGNTIYF	TGCAGTGCTACCCAAAGCTCTGGAAACACCATATATTTT
-	-	TRBV6-1	TRBJ2-7	CASTTPGGTYEQYF	TGTGCCAGCACCACCCCGGGCGGAACCTACGAGCAGTACTTC
TRBD2	many	TRBV11-2	TRBJ2-2	CASSASGGGWTGELFF	TGTGCCAGCAGCGCAAGCGGGGGGGGATGGACCGGGGAGCTGTTTTTT
-	-	TRBV12-3/TRBV12-4	TRBJ1-6	CASSFKGSNSPLHF	TGTGCCAGCAGTTTCAAGGGTTCCAATTCACCCCTCCACTTT
-	many	TRBV10-3	TRBJ1-2	CAITKIQGESYGYTF	TGTGCCATCACCAAGATACAGGGTGAATCGTATGGCTACACCTTC
TRBD1	many	TRBV6-1	TRBJ2-5	CASSGGQGVTQYF	TGTGCCAGCAGTGGGGGACAGGGCGTGACCCAGTACTTC
-	many	TRBV20-1	TRBJ1-2	CSASLGAPGYTF	TGCAGTGCTAGTCTGGGGGCGCCTGGCTACACCTTC
-	-	TRBV6-1	TRBJ2-7	CASEGLKDGYEQYF	TGTGCCAGCGAGGGACTTAAGGATGGTTACGAGCAGTACTTC
TRBD1	-	TRBV2	TRBJ1-2	CASSTGTGGRGYTF	TGTGCCAGCAGCACCGGGACAGGGGGAAGAGGCTACACCTTC
-	many	TRBV11-3	TRBJ2-7	CASRGQGGEQYF	TGTGCCAGCAGAGGTCAGGGGGGCGAGCAGTACTTC
-	few	TRBV20-1	TRBJ2-2	CSARGRERYTGELFF	TGCAGTGCCAGGGGCAGGGAGCGGTACACCGGGGAGCTGTTTTTT
-	-	TRBV11-1	TRBJ1-2	CASSPSAASSNYGYTF	TGTGCCAGCAGCCCCTCGGCAGCCTCCTCTAACTATGGCTACACCTTC
-	-	TRBV6-1	TRBJ1-5	CASRDGLSNQPQHF	TGCGCCTCCAGGGATGGGCTGAGCAATCAGCCCCAGCATTTT
-	many	TRBV27	TRBJ1-2	CASSLHRDTYGYTF	TGTGCCAGCAGTTTACACCGGGACACCTATGGCTACACCTTC
-	-	TRBV7-9	TRBJ1-6	CASSARGKYSPLHF	TGTGCCAGCAGCGCCCGAGGGAAGTATTCACCCCTCCACTTT
-	many	TRBV4-1	TRBJ1-1	CASSQVGSRVAFF	TGCGCCAGCAGCCAAGTCGGTTCCAGGGTAGCTTTCTTT
TRBD1	-	TRBV5-1	TRBJ1-1	CASSPMGQGQLEAFF	TGCGCCAGCAGCCCAATGGGACAGGGGCAACTGGAAGCTTTCTTT
-	few	TRBV3-1	TRBJ2-5	CASSLLEGQLQETQYF	TGTGCCAGCAGCCTCTTAGAGGGACAACTCCAAGAGACCCAGTACTTC
-	many	TRBV12-3/TRBV12-4	TRBJ1-3	CASSLVNDGTNGNTIYF	TGTGCCAGCAGTTTAGTCAACGACGGGACAAATGGAAACACCATATATTTT
-	few	TRBV6-5	TRBJ2-7	CASSSLGEEQYF	TGTGCCAGCAGTTCCCTCGGCGAGGAGCAGTACTTC
-	many	TRBV20-1	TRBJ1-5	CSAGRRDWTKPQHF	TGCAGTGCTGGCCGCAGGGACTGGACGAAGCCCCAGCATTTT
TRBD1	many	TRBV6-5	TRBJ1-2	CASSLSTGGSYGYTF	TGTGCCAGCAGTTTATCCACAGGGGGAAGCTATGGCTACACCTTC
TRBD2	few	TRBV12-3/TRBV12-4	TRBJ2-7	CASRRGLAGASSYEQYF	TGTGCCAGCAGGAGGGGACTAGCGGGTGCGAGCTCCTACGAGCAGTACTTC
TRBD2	-	TRBV4-1	TRBJ2-7	CASSQSSGGGYEQYF	TGCGCCAGCAGCCAAAGCAGCGGGGGAGGCTACGAGCAGTACTTC
-	-	TRBV11-2	TRBJ2-7	CASSSRTAGNPEQYF	TGTGCCAGCAGCTCTCGGACAGCAGGGAACCCCGAGCAGTACTTC
-	many	TRBV20-1	TRBJ1-1	CSARRGGLEAFF	TGCAGTGCTAGACGGGGGGGACTTGAAGCTTTCTTT
-	few	TRBV4-2	TRBJ2-7	CASSQEEGPSSYEQYF	TGTGCCAGCAGCCAAGAGGAGGGCCCCAGCTCCTACGAGCAGTACTTC
-	-	TRBV6-1	TRBJ1-1	CASSERGDRFSRDTEAFF	TGTGCCAGCAGTGAAAGGGGAGACAGGTTCTCTCGGGACACTGAAGCTTTCTTT
TRBD1	many	TRBV2	TRBJ1-1	CASSVAGTGSYGTEAFF	TGTGCCAGCAGTGTGGCCGGGACAGGCTCCTACGGCACTGAAGCTTTCTTT
TRBD1	many	TRBV6-2/TRBV6-3	TRBJ2-5	CASSYSGTGFQETQYF	TGTGCCAGCAGTTACAGTGGGACAGGCTTCCAAGAGACCCAGTACTTC
TRBD1	many	TRBV20-1	TRBJ2-4	CSARFTSGQGAKNIQYF	TGCAGTGCTAGATTTACATCGGGACAGGGGGCCAAAAACATTCAGTACTTC
-	many	TRBV6-5	TRBJ1-5	CATRQQGNSNQPQHF	TGTGCCACGAGGCAACAGGGAAATAGCAATCAGCCCCAGCATTTT
TRBD1	many	TRBV11-2	TRBJ1-1	CASSPLDGRGDTEAFF	TGTGCCAGCAGCCCCCTTGACGGCAGGGGGGACACTGAAGCTTTCTTT
-	-	TRBV6-1	TRBJ1-2	CASSESVDYGYTF	TGTGCCAGCAGTGAATCGGTGGACTATGGCTACACCTTC
-	many	TRBV5-1	TRBJ1-5	CASSPDGRTSNQPQHF	TGCGCCAGCAGTCCCGATGGGAGAACTAGCAATCAGCCCCAGCATTTT
TRBD1	-	TRBV7-3	TRBJ1-1	CASSPLGGVHTEAFF	TGTGCCAGCAGCCCCTTAGGGGGCGTACACACTGAAGCTTTCTTT